Presented here are 23 T cell receptor beta chains from one specimen sequenced in a study of human T cells and chemical hapten exposure. TCRdb called the RACE reads again in MiXCR, with one record for every CDR3 protein. The sample lists 80,000 to 95,000 distinct CDR3 sequences, more than 9.5% occurring once. Time point described: patch test 2, 6 weeks after DPC sensitization. Treatment denoted: therapeutic diphenylcyclopropenone sensitization with weekly scalp DPC. This material consisted of whole blood, taken in connection with sensitization to the hapten diphenylcyclopropenone (DPC). Receptors were obtained from a man in his forties with alopecia areata. Some clones in this sample may be carry-over from other donors' samples.

This chain uses TRBV18 with TRBJ1-1; TRBD1 is a possible D gene (5 bases). The CDR3 consists of 14 residues. V was clipped by 5 bases and J by 1 base, with 11 bases between them. Per germline, CDR1 KGHSH and CDR2 LQKENI. CDR3 sequence: CASSSGTGNTEAFF. CDR3 DNA sequence: TGTGCCAGCTCATCTGGGACGGGGAACACTGAAGCTTTCTTT. Full variable domain (remainder filled in from reference TRBV18 and TRBJ1-1): NAGVMQNPRHLVRRRGQEARLRCSPMKGHSHVYWYRQLPEEGLKFMVYLQKENIIDESGMPKERFSAEFPKEGPSILRIQQVVRGDSAAYFCASSSGTGNTEAFFGQGTRLTVV.

This clonotype was detected ten times or more. The CDR3: CAISDGTSTDTQYF. The CDR3 region has the DNA TGTGCCATCAGTGACGGTACTAGCACAGATACGCAGTATTTT. The chain combines TRBV10-3 with TRBJ2-3; no firm D call. The CDR3 is 14 residues long. The germline V gene encodes CDR1 ENHRY and CDR2 SYGVKD. V was pared by 3 bases and J by 0 bases, with 7 bases between.

The chain couples TRBV5-1 to TRBJ2-7, with D perhaps TRBD1 (6 bases). Trimming stripped 0 bases from V and 3 bases from J, with 13 bases between. Germline values: CDR1 SGHRS, CDR2 YFSETQ. This CDR3 has 15 amino acids. The CDR3 protein is CASSLAAGEGYEQYV. DNA of the CDR3: TGCGCCAGCAGCTTGGCGGCAGGGGAAGGCTACGAGCAGTACGTC.

The sample holds a few counts of this clonotype. The chain recombines TRBV9 with TRBJ2-5; D assignment may be TRBD1 or TRBD2 (5 bases each). Germline CDR1 is SGDLS and CDR2 is YYNGEE. This CDR3 has 15 residues. V gave up 4 bases and J gave up 1 base, with 14 bases separating them. CDR3 DNA sequence: TGTGCCAGCAGCTCCAGGCCCGGGGCCCAAGAGACCCAGTACTTC. It translates to CASSSRPGAQETQYF.

A note on this clonotype: The CDR3 ends on some other residue instead of the conserved phenylalanine or tryptophan, so this is likely a read error. The V and J genes are TRBV28 and TRBJ1-5, with D perhaps matching TRBD1 (6 bases). CDR1 is MDHEN and CDR2 is SYDVKM in the germline V gene. The CDR3 is 15 amino acids. The V end lost 9 bases, the J end lost 4 bases, and 19 bases lay between the germline ends. Here the CDR3 DNA reads TGTGCCAGTAACCGGGACACTCTGGGAAATCAGCCCCAGCATCTT. Translating gives CASNRDTLGNQPQHL.

This clonotype came up a few times. The V call is TRBV6-1, the J call TRBJ1-5, with D possibly TRBD1 on 5 matching bases. Deletions cut 2 bases from V and 4 bases from J, with 15 bases between. The CDR3 totals 16 residues. Germline CDR1 reads MNHNS; CDR2 reads SASEGT. The DNA for the CDR3 is TGTGCCAGCAGTGAATGGGCAGGGATTCGGAATCAGCCCCAGCATTTT. It specifies CASSEWAGIRNQPQHF.

This clonotype was seen a single time. This chain links TRBV5-1 with TRBJ2-1; 8 bases are shared with TRBD2. The CDR3 runs 13 residues. From germline, CDR1 is SGHRS and CDR2 YFSETQ. V dropped 3 bases and J dropped 9; count of bases not matched to a gene: 5. CDR3 sequence (DNA): TGCGCCAGCAGCTCTTTAACTAGCGGTGAGCAGTTCTTC. It codes for CASSSLTSGEQFF. The full variable domain, its missing parts supplied by reference TRBV5-1 and TRBJ2-1, is KAGVTQTPRYLIKTRGQQVTLSCSPISGHRSVSWYQQTPGQGLQFLFEYFSETQRNKGNFPGRFSGRQFSNSRSEMNVSTLELGDSALYLCASSSLTSGEQFFGPGTRLTVL.

In its sample, this clonotype was seen many times. The V and J genes are TRBV4-2 and TRBJ1-5, with no clear D. V was clipped by 2 bases and J by 6 bases, with 20 bases between them. Germline V gives CDR1 LGHNA, CDR2 YNFKEQ. CDR3 length: 17 residues. The CDR3: CASSQLSRGVRGQPQHF. CDR3 sequence (DNA): TGTGCCAGCAGCCAACTCTCCCGCGGGGTTCGGGGTCAGCCCCAGCATTTT.

The V and J genes are TRBV7-6 and TRBJ2-7, with D tentatively TRBD2 (5 bases). Germline CDR1 is SGHVS and CDR2 is FNYEAQ. V lost 1 base and J 6 bases, leaving 13 bases between the germline ends. CDR3 length: 14 residues. CDR3 DNA sequence: TGTGCCAGCAGCTTAGGAGCGGATGCTGGCGAGCAGTACGTC. Protein sequence: CASSLGADAGEQYV.

The CDR3 is CASSLGQGYTEAFF. DNA for the CDR3: TGTGCCAGCAGCTTAGGACAGGGTTACACTGAAGCTTTCTTT. The gene calls are TRBV7-9 and TRBJ1-1; TRBD1 aligns across 7 bases. The CDR3 totals 14 residues. In germline, CDR1 is SEHNR, CDR2 FQNEAQ (reference sequence). J lost 3 bases, V lost 1 base, and 2 bases had no gene match.

This CDR3 reads CASSSPGQGTRSGTSSNEQFF. CDR3 bases: TGCGCCAGCAGCTCTCCGGGACAGGGAACCAGATCCGGGACTAGTAGCAATGAGCAGTTCTTC. The chain employs TRBV5-1 and TRBJ2-1; D is possibly TRBD1 (9 bases). V was pared by 3 bases and J by 6 bases, with 34 bases between. Germline CDR1 is SGHRS and CDR2 is YFSETQ. This CDR3 is built from 21 residues. Variable domain in full (rest from reference TRBV5-1 and TRBJ2-1): KAGVTQTPRYLIKTRGQQVTLSCSPISGHRSVSWYQQTPGQGLQFLFEYFSETQRNKGNFPGRFSGRQFSNSRSEMNVSTLELGDSALYLCASSSPGQGTRSGTSSNEQFFGPGTRLTVL.

This chain joins TRBV6-2 or TRBV6-3 and TRBJ1-2; D uncertain. Trimming removed 8 bases at V and 5 bases at J, with 12 bases between. Germline CDR1 is MNHEY and CDR2 is SVGEGT. The CDR3 is 12 residues long. As DNA, the CDR3 is TGTGCCAGCGCCCCAGACACTTATGGCTACACCTTC. Translation: CASAPDTYGYTF.

Many counts were recorded for this clonotype. Written as DNA, the CDR3 is TGTGCCAGCAGCTCAGGACGGGGACCTATCAATGAAAAACTGTTTTTT. It encodes CASSSGRGPINEKLFF. V is TRBV7-2 and J is TRBJ1-4; D might be TRBD1 (5 bases). The CDR3 has 16 residues. Germline CDR1 reads SGHTA; CDR2 reads FQGNSA. V was trimmed by 4 bases and J by 5 bases, leaving 17 bases between them.

This clonotype was picked up many times. The chain is built from TRBV12-3 or TRBV12-4 and TRBJ2-6, with a tentative D call TRBD2 (5 bases). V was pared by 2 bases and J by 2 bases, with 7 bases between. The CDR3 loop spans 15 amino acids. The CDR3 loop is CASSLRGTGANVLTF. The CDR3 DNA sequence: TGTGCCAGCAGTTTACGAGGGACTGGGGCCAACGTCCTGACTTTC.

As regards this clonotype: Germline and junction disagree at one end, which may indicate a read error. This chain connects TRBV11-2 to TRBJ2-5, with unresolved D. This CDR3 has 14 residues. Germline lookup yields CDR1 SGHAT and CDR2 FQNNGV. CDR3 bases: TGTGCCAGCAGCTTTAGTCCGGAGCAAGAGACCCAGTACTTT. Protein sequence: CASSFSPEQETQYF.

The sample holds many counts of this clonotype. J is TRBJ2-7 and V is TRBV9; maybe TRBD1 (6 bases). This CDR3 has 15 residues. Between the trimmed V and J ends, which lost 0 bases and 3 bases, there was a span of 13 bases. Germline V CDR1 and CDR2: SGDLS, YYNGEE. Here the CDR3 DNA reads TGTGCCAGCAGCGTAGGAGGACAGACCTTCTACGAGCAGTACTTC. Its translation is CASSVGGQTFYEQYF.

This clonotype has only a few counts. J is TRBJ2-4 and V is TRBV20-1, with TRBD2 identical over 8 bases. After removal of 3 bases from V and 10 bases from J, the junction contained 8 bases not matched to a gene. The CDR3 is 13 residues long. Germline values: CDR1 DFQATT, CDR2 SNEGSKA (reference sequence). CDR3 bases: TGCAGTGCTAGTGTCCTTGAGCGGGGGATTCAGTACTTC. Translation gives CSASVLERGIQYF.

V gene TRBV27 combines with J gene TRBJ2-7; no clear D gene. CDR3 length equals 15 residues. V gave up 2 bases and J gave up 3 bases, with 14 bases separating them. In germline, CDR1 is MNHEY, CDR2 SMNVEV (reference sequence). The CDR3 loop reads CASSLVFTQDYEQYF. CDR3 bases: TGTGCCAGCAGTTTAGTCTTTACTCAAGACTACGAGCAGTACTTC.

This clonotype turned up a few times. The chain links TRBV12-5 to TRBJ1-1; D remains unclear. V lost 2 bases, J lost 4 bases, and 5 bases lay in between. Germline values: CDR1 LGHNT, CDR2 FRNRAP. The CDR3 contains 12 residues. CDR3 sequence: CASGLTITEAFF. The CDR3 coding sequence is TGTGCTAGTGGTTTGACAATCACTGAAGCTTTCTTT.

Worth noting for this clonotype: Given a much more abundant clone one base away, this may be a read error. The V gene is TRBV7-2, the J gene TRBJ2-6, with no clear D. The CDR3 totals 16 residues. In germline, CDR1 is SGHTA, CDR2 FQGNSA. The CDR3 DNA sequence: TGTGCCAGCAGCTTACAATCAGCCTCTGGGGACAACGTCCTGACTTTC. It translates to CASSLQSASGDNVLTF.

V and J are TRBV7-9 and TRBJ2-5; D is unclear. There are 14 residues in the CDR3. The V end lost 0 bases, the J end lost 1 base, and 6 bases lay between the germline ends. Per germline, CDR1 SEHNR and CDR2 FQNEAQ (reference sequence). The CDR3, as DNA: TGTGCCAGCAGCTTAGCCGCTGTCCAAGAGACCCAGTACTTC. Translating gives CASSLAAVQETQYF.

The table lists this clonotype with many counts. This chain links TRBV28 with TRBJ2-7; possibly TRBD2 for D (5 bases). The V end was cut by 5 bases, the J end by 2 bases, with 7 bases between. The V gene's germline CDR1 is MDHEN and CDR2 SYDVKM. The CDR3 spans 12 residues. CDR3 loop: CASSPGAYEQYF. DNA for the CDR3: TGTGCCAGCAGTCCCGGGGCCTACGAGCAGTACTTC.

This clonotype was seen more than once but under ten times. V usage is TRBV7-9 and J usage is TRBJ2-2; 7 bases align to TRBD2. This CDR3 region has 14 residues. Per the germline V gene, CDR1 is SEHNR and CDR2 is FQNEAQ (reference sequence). Germline trimming cut 5 bases from V and 1 base from J; bases unmatched to any gene: 1. The CDR3 loop reads CASSPSGNTGELFF. The DNA for the CDR3 is TGTGCCAGCAGCCCTAGCGGGAACACCGGGGAGCTGTTTTTT.